One and the same sample provided the 19 T cell receptor beta chains below, sequenced in a study of long-term antiretroviral therapy in people with HIV. Version v3.0 of the immunoSEQ assay ran at survey level. Here immunoSEQ multiplex PCR was the method, and the copy in TCRdb shows in-frame clones only, minus some. Of 11,000 or so clones listed, roughly 80% are singletons. The material was unsorted PBMCs, obtained 1.2 years after starting antiretroviral therapy. The receptor set was obtained from a man aged 35-49 years with HIV.

The chain links TRBV18 to TRBJ1-1; D remains ambiguous. CDR1 KGHSH and CDR2 LQKENI come from the germline V gene. V shed 1 base and J shed 1 base, with 7 bases lying between them. The CDR3 is made up of 14 amino acids. Here the CDR3 reads CASSPQSGNTEAFF. The CDR3 nucleotides read TGTGCCAGCTCACCACAATCGGGGAACACTGAAGCTTTCTTT.

The gene calls are TRBV4-1 and TRBJ1-2; the match to TRBD1 covers 7 bases. This CDR3 has 14 residues. Germline V gene data show CDR1 as MGHRA and CDR2 as YSYEKL. The junction had 7 bases not matched to a gene; V was cut back by 4 bases and J by 5 bases. The CDR3 sequence: CASSLGQQGYGYTF. The DNA of the CDR3 is TGCGCCAGCAGCCTGGGACAGCAGGGGTATGGCTACACCTTC.

The J gene is TRBJ1-5, the V gene TRBV6-1, with D possibly TRBD1 on 6 matching bases. Trimming stripped 6 bases from V and 2 bases from J, with 14 bases between. Germline V gene sequence: CDR1 MNHNS, CDR2 SASEGT. The CDR3 consists of 15 residues. The CDR3 DNA reads as TGTGCCAGCAGAGTGGGGGGGCAGGGCAATCAGCCCCAGCATTTT. Residues: CASRVGGQGNQPQHF.

This chain's CDR3 is CASSGRQFTDTQYF. CDR3 DNA: TGTGCCAGCAGCGGCAGACAATTCACAGATACGCAGTATTTT. The chain employs TRBV5-6 and TRBJ2-3; D gene unclear. Trimming pared 4 bases from V and 2 bases from J, leaving 11 bases between. Germline lookup yields CDR1 SGHDT and CDR2 YYEEEE. The CDR3 is made up of 14 amino acids.

The rearrangement joins TRBV10-2 to TRBJ2-7; D gene unclear. V dropped 1 base and J dropped 1 base, with 8 bases sitting between them. The CDR3 consists of 14 residues. The germline CDR1 and CDR2 sequences are WSHSY and SAAADI. CDR3 amino acids: CASSEWQVSYEQYF. The CDR3 DNA sequence: TGCGCCAGCAGTGAGTGGCAGGTTTCCTACGAGCAGTACTTC.

The rearrangement uses TRBV30 and TRBJ1-2; no definite D call. CDR1 is GTSNPN and CDR2 is SVGIG in the germline V gene (reference sequence). The CDR3 is 12 amino acids. The germline V and J ends were trimmed by 0 bases and 8 bases, with 10 bases remaining between them. The CDR3, as DNA: TGTGCCTGGAGTGTTGGGTCGCGGGGCTACACCTTC. Protein sequence: CAWSVGSRGYTF.

The chain carries TRBV19 and TRBJ1-2, with 12 bases identical to TRBD1. Germline V CDR1 and CDR2: LNHDA, SQIVND (reference sequence). Trimming at V came to 5 bases and at J to 8 bases, leaving 6 bases not matched to a gene. This CDR3 is built from 14 residues. CDR3 bases: TGTGCCAGTAGTCCCGGGACAGGGGGCGCCGGCTACACCTTC. This codes for CASSPGTGGAGYTF.

This chain connects TRBV30 to TRBJ2-1; tentatively, D is TRBD2 (5 bases). V lost 4 bases and J 7 bases, leaving 20 bases between the germline ends. The CDR3 length is 15 residues. The germline V gene has CDR1 GTSNPN and CDR2 SVGIG (reference sequence). CDR3 sequence reads: CAWTLPGVLVNEQFF. DNA for the CDR3: TGTGCCTGGACCCTGCCCGGGGTTTTAGTAAATGAGCAGTTCTTC.

The V call is TRBV4-3, the J call TRBJ1-5; D remains ambiguous. Per germline, CDR1 LGHNA and CDR2 YSLEER. CDR3 length equals 16 residues. V lost 0 bases to trimming and J lost 2 bases, with 11 bases between them. CDR3 amino acids: CASSQDGHPGNQPQHF. In DNA form, the CDR3 reads TGCGCCAGCAGCCAAGATGGGCACCCCGGCAATCAGCCCCAGCATTTT.

The chain has TRBV5-5 and TRBJ2-7, with 8 bases that match TRBD2. CDR1 is SGHKS and CDR2 is YYEKEE in the germline V gene (reference sequence). CDR3 size: 14 residues. V was pared by 4 bases and J by 4 bases, with 7 bases of the junction left unmatched. The CDR3 DNA reads TGTGCCAGCAGCCTCTTCGGGGGGGCGTACGAGCAGTACTTC. Residues: CASSLFGGAYEQYF.

The chain carries TRBV7-9 and TRBJ1-1; no reliable D call. The CDR3 loop spans 13 amino acids. The germline gives CDR1 SEHNR, CDR2 FQNEAQ (reference sequence). V was cut by 1 base and J by 6 bases, with 9 bases left in between. The CDR3 spells CASSLVGGPEAFF. The CDR3 DNA reads as TGTGCCAGCAGCTTAGTAGGTGGACCTGAAGCTTTCTTT.

V gene TRBV5-1 combines with J gene TRBJ2-5; D perhaps matches TRBD2 (6 bases). The CDR3 contains 16 residues. The V end was cut by 0 bases, the J end by 2 bases, with 14 bases between. Looked up from germline, CDR1 is SGHRS and CDR2 is YFSETQ. This chain's CDR3 is CASSLELASGQETQYF. DNA of the CDR3: TGCGCCAGCAGCTTGGAGCTAGCGAGCGGACAAGAGACCCAGTACTTC.

This clone was seen only once. The chain recombines TRBV18 with TRBJ1-1, with TRBD1 matching over 7 bases. There are 18 residues in the CDR3. The germline V gene encodes CDR1 KGHSH and CDR2 LQKENI. The J segment lost 0 bases and the V segment lost 2 bases, leaving 12 bases of the junction unmatched. The CDR3 reads CASSPISGQKSMNTEAFF. CDR3 DNA: TGTGCCAGCTCACCAATCTCGGGACAGAAGTCCATGAACACTGAAGCTTTCTTT.

The chain links TRBV5-5 to TRBJ1-6, with no clear D. CDR1 and CDR2 from the germline V gene are SGHKS and YYEKEE (reference sequence). V was cut by 1 base and J by 8 bases, with 13 bases left in between. The CDR3 has 15 amino acids. DNA of the CDR3: TGTGCCAGCAGCTTGCATCAAGAAGATCATTCACCCCTCCACTTT. Amino acid sequence: CASSLHQEDHSPLHF.

The rearrangement joins TRBV30 to TRBJ1-4; no reliable D call. V shed 0 bases and J shed 8 bases, with 10 bases lying between them. Germline V lookup: CDR1 GTSNPN, CDR2 SVGIG (reference sequence). The CDR3 is 13 residues long. CDR3 protein: CAWSVVAGEKLFF. CDR3 sequence (DNA): TGTGCCTGGAGTGTCGTGGCTGGGGAAAAACTGTTTTTT.

The chain has TRBV15 and TRBJ1-5, with D perhaps TRBD1 (5 bases). This CDR3 spans 16 amino acids. The V gene lost 0 bases and the J gene lost 7 bases, with 16 bases spanning the gap. Germline V gives CDR1 LNHNV, CDR2 YYDKDF (reference sequence). The DNA of the CDR3 is TGTGCCACCAGCAGAGAGGGCGGGCAGGGAGGGCAGCCCCAGCATTTT. Protein sequence: CATSREGGQGGQPQHF.

The V and J genes are TRBV19 and TRBJ2-7; weak D call: TRBD1 (5 bases). This CDR3 comprises 14 residues. Germline V lookup: CDR1 LNHDA, CDR2 SQIVND (reference sequence). V was cut by 5 bases and J by 1 base, with 12 bases left in between. In DNA form, the CDR3 reads TGTGCCAGTAGTCCCCGGACACCGTCCTACGAGCAGTACTTC. Translating gives CASSPRTPSYEQYF.

This sequence joins TRBV29-1 and TRBJ2-1, with 15 bases that match TRBD2. This CDR3 is 17 amino acids long. The germline V gene encodes CDR1 SQVTM and CDR2 ANQGSEA. Trimming at V came to 5 bases and at J to 7 bases, leaving 12 bases not matched to a gene. This CDR3 is CSVFRVRTSGGANEQFF. CDR3 in DNA: TGCAGCGTTTTTCGGGTCCGGACTAGCGGGGGGGCAAATGAGCAGTTCTTC.

This clone was observed once. The rearrangement links TRBV6-1 to TRBJ1-5; weak D call: TRBD1 (5 bases). Germline V CDR1 and CDR2: MNHNS, SASEGT. The CDR3 covers 14 residues. The V gene lost 6 bases and the J gene lost 0 bases, with 9 bases spanning the gap. CDR3 protein: CASSRDNSNQPQHF. CDR3 sequence (DNA): TGTGCCAGCAGCAGGGATAATAGCAATCAGCCCCAGCATTTT.